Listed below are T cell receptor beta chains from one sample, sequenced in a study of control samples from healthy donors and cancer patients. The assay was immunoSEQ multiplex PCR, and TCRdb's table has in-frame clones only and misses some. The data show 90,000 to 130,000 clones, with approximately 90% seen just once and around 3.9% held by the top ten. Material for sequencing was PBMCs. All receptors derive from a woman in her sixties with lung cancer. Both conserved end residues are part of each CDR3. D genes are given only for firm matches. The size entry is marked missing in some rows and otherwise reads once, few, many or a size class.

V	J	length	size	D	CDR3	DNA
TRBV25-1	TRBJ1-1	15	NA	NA	CASSESRGLNTEAFF	TGTGCCAGCAGTGAAAGCAGGGGTCTGAACACTGAAGCTTTCTTT
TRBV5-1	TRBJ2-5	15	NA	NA	CASSLEGRVEETQYF	TGCGCCAGCAGCTTGGAGGGCAGGGTAGAAGAGACCCAGTACTTC
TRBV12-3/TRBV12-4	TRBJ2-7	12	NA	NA	CASSPRTDEQYF	TGTGCCAGCAGTCCTCGGACCGACGAGCAGTACTTC
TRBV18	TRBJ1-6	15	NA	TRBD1	CASSPGQGAESPLHF	TGTGCCAGCTCACCGGGACAGGGGGCTGAATCACCCCTCCACTTT
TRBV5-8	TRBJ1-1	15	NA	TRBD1	CASSLTGQGNTEAFF	TGTGCCAGCAGCCTGACGGGACAGGGGAACACTGAAGCTTTCTTT
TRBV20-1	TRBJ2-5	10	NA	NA	CSATRETQYF	TGCAGTGCCACACGGGAGACCCAGTACTTC
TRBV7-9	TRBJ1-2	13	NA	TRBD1	CASSYRDRDGYTF	TGTGCCAGCAGCTACCGGGACAGGGACGGCTACACCTTC
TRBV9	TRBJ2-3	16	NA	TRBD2	CASSVDTSGGLDTQYF	TGTGCCAGCAGCGTAGACACTAGCGGGGGGTTAGATACGCAGTATTTT
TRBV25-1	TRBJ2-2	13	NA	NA	CASSDRGTGELFF	TGTGCCAGCAGTGACAGGGGCACCGGGGAGCTGTTTTTT
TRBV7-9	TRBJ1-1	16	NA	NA	CASSLGVKRENTEAFF	TGTGCCAGCAGCTTAGGCGTTAAGCGGGAGAACACTGAAGCTTTCTTT
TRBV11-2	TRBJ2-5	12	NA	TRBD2	CASMAGGETQYF	TGTGCCAGCATGGCGGGGGGTGAGACCCAGTACTTC
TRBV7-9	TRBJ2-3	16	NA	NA	CASSLVTVTSTDTQYF	TGTGCCAGCAGCTTAGTTACAGTAACTAGCACAGATACGCAGTATTTT
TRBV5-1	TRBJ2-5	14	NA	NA	CASRSQGWEETQYF	TGCGCCAGCAGGTCCCAGGGGTGGGAGGAGACCCAGTACTTC
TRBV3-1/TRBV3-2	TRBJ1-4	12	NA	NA	CASRGANEKLFF	TGTGCCAGCAGGGGGGCTAATGAAAAACTGTTTTTT
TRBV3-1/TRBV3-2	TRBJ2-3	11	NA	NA	CASSVQDTQYF	TGTGCCAGCAGCGTTCAAGATACGCAGTATTTT
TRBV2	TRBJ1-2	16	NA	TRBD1	CASRGTEGDPSYGYTF	TGTGCCAGCAGGGGGACAGAAGGCGACCCCAGCTATGGCTACACCTTC
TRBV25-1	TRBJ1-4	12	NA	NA	CASSPANEKLFF	TGTGCCAGCAGTCCTGCTAATGAAAAACTGTTTTTT
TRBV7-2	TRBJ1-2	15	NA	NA	CASSPSIPGSEGYTF	TGTGCCAGTAGCCCCAGCATCCCAGGAAGCGAGGGCTACACCTTC
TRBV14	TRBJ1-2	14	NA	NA	CASSHLGEVGGYTF	TGTGCCAGCAGCCACCTCGGGGAGGTGGGAGGCTACACCTTC
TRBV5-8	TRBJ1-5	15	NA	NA	CASSLDVGAQQPQHF	TGTGCCAGCAGCTTGGATGTAGGGGCGCAGCAGCCCCAGCATTTT
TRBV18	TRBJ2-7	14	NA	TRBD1	CASSPGTVSYEQYF	TGTGCCAGCTCACCCGGGACAGTCTCCTACGAGCAGTACTTC
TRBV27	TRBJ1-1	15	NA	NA	CASRPNGVANTEAFF	TGTGCCAGCAGACCCAACGGGGTGGCAAACACTGAAGCTTTCTTT
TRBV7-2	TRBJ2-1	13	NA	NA	CASSLAGNKKQFF	TGTGCCAGCAGCTTGGCGGGGAATAAAAAGCAGTTCTTC
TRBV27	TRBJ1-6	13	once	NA	CASSPRPNSPLHF	TGTGCCAGCAGTCCAAGGCCCAATTCACCCCTCCACTTT
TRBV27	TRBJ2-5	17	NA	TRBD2	CASSRVSAGGAYGDQYF	TGTGCCAGCAGTAGGGTATCAGCGGGAGGGGCCTATGGGGACCAGTACTTC
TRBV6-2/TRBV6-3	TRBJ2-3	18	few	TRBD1	CASSYADSGTGDMDTQYF	TGTGCCAGCAGTTATGCCGACTCCGGGACAGGGGATATGGATACGCAGTATTTT
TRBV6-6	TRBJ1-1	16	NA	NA	CASSYPGGVWSTEAFF	TGTGCCAGCAGTTACCCCGGGGGAGTTTGGAGTACTGAAGCTTTCTTT
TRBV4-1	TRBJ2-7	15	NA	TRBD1	CASSHNGDRGNEQYF	TGCGCCAGCAGCCACAACGGGGACAGGGGGAACGAGCAGTACTTC
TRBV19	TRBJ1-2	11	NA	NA	CASSIGNGYTF	TGTGCCAGTAGTATAGGAAATGGCTACACCTTC